A selection of T cell receptor beta chains follows, all from one sample in a study of type 1 regulatory T cells. TCRdb processed the reads anew with MiXCR; each CDR3 protein has one entry. The sample records some 100,000 distinct CDR3 sequences, roughly a third being singletons. Sequenced material: CD4+ T cells, either the whole sample or a sorted fraction (not recorded which). Receptors originate from a human donor in good health. Each CDR3 is given with its conserved first and last residue. The D gene is left open where the match is weak. Only some rows state a clone size, as once, few, many or a class for expanded clones.

>15|TRBD2|TRBV25-1|TRBJ2-2|once
TGTGCCAGCGGGAGGGAGACTCTGAACACCGGGGAGCTGTTTTTT
CASGRETLNTGELFF
>14|NA|TRBV11-2|TRBJ1-1|NA
TGTGCCAGCAGCTTAGTGGAGGGGCGGGGTGAAGCTTTCTTT
CASSLVEGRGEAFF
>14|NA|TRBV20-1|TRBJ2-5|few
TGCAGTGTACAGGGAAGCGGACGGCAAGAGACCCAGTACTTC
CSVQGSGRQETQYF
>14|NA|TRBV7-3|TRBJ2-1|NA
TGTGCCAGCAGCCCCAATAAGGGTAGCAATGAGCAGTTCTTC
CASSPNKGSNEQFF
>13|NA|TRBV12-3/TRBV12-4|TRBJ1-2|NA
TGTGCCAGCAGGTACAGGGTTGGCTATGGCTACACCTTC
CASRYRVGYGYTF
>16|TRBD1|TRBV11-2|TRBJ2-4|NA
TGTGCCAGCAGCTTAGTGGAGAGGGGGCTCGGAAACATTCAGTACTTC
CASSLVERGLGNIQYF
>15|TRBD1|TRBV19|TRBJ1-1|NA
TGTGCCAGTAGTTCGCAGGGACAGGGATCCACTGAAGCTTTCTTT
CASSSQGQGSTEAFF
>14|NA|TRBV28|TRBJ2-2|few
TGTGCCAGCACTCATCCGACTAACACCGGGGAGCTGTTTTTT
CASTHPTNTGELFF
>14|TRBD1|TRBV29-1|TRBJ2-2|NA
TGCAGCGTGGGACAGGGGGCGACGGCCGGGGAGCTGTTTTTT
CSVGQGATAGELFF
>16|NA|TRBV23-1|TRBJ2-1|NA
TGCGCCAGCAGTCAATCAAAGTGGTGGGAGTTCGATGAGCAGTTCTTC
CASSQSKWWEFDEQFF
>15|NA|TRBV4-3|TRBJ2-7|NA
TGCGCCAGCAGCCAAGATATTCAGGACTACTACGAGCAGTACTTC
CASSQDIQDYYEQYF
>14|TRBD2|TRBV20-1|TRBJ2-1|NA
TGCAGTGCTCCGAGCGGGAGGGAATACAATGAGCAGTTCTTC
CSAPSGREYNEQFF
>12|NA|TRBV12-3/TRBV12-4|TRBJ1-5|NA
TGTGCCAGTGCGGGACCTAATCAGCTCCAGCATTTT
CASAGPNQLQHF
>14|NA|TRBV7-9|TRBJ1-4|few
TGTGCCAGCAGCCCGCGTACCGGGTACGGAAAACTGTTTTTT
CASSPRTGYGKLFF
>14|TRBD2|TRBV20-1|TRBJ2-7|NA
TGCAGTGCTAAGGGACTAGCGGGCTCTGGCGAGCAGTACTTC
CSAKGLAGSGEQYF
>13|NA|TRBV5-1|TRBJ1-5|NA
TGCGCCAGCAGCCCGGACGGGGGTCGTCCCCAGCATTTT
CASSPDGGRPQHF
>15|NA|TRBV12-3/TRBV12-4|TRBJ1-5|once
TGTGCCAGCAGTCCGACAGTCCCCAAGGGTCAGCCCCAGCATTTT
CASSPTVPKGQPQHF
>17|TRBD1|TRBV6-5|TRBJ1-5|few
TGTGCCAGCAGAGAAGGGACAGGGGGCTTGGGCAATCAGCCCCAGCATTTT
CASREGTGGLGNQPQHF
>15|NA|TRBV3-1|TRBJ2-2|NA
TGTGCCAGCAGCCGTCCGGAGACGAACACCGGGGAGCTGTTTTTT
CASSRPETNTGELFF
>13|NA|TRBV10-1|TRBJ2-7|NA
TGCGCCAGCAGTGAACGGCTGGGGAATGAGCAGTACTTC
CASSERLGNEQYF
>14|NA|TRBV7-9|TRBJ2-5|many
TGTGCCAGCAGCTCCCAGGCTTTTTTCGGGACCCAGTACTTC
CASSSQAFFGTQYF
>13|NA|TRBV14|TRBJ1-2|NA
TGTGCCAGCAGCCAGGCCCGGGAAGGGGGCTACACCTTC
CASSQAREGGYTF
>15|NA|TRBV6-2/TRBV6-3|TRBJ1-1|once
TGTGCCAGCAGTGACCCTATGGGCGGGAACACTGAAGCTTTCTTT
CASSDPMGGNTEAFF
>15|NA|TRBV20-1|TRBJ1-2|NA
TGCAGTGCTAACCCCCGGGGTGAGGGTGGCTATGGCTACACCTTC
CSANPRGEGGYGYTF
>15|NA|TRBV18|TRBJ2-5|NA
TGTGCCAGCTCACCAAGCAGGGTTGGTCAAGAGACCCAGTACTTC
CASSPSRVGQETQYF
>16|TRBD2|TRBV7-6|TRBJ2-3|NA
TGTGCCAGCAGCTCCCTAGGGGGACTAGCGACAGATACGCAGTATTTT
CASSSLGGLATDTQYF
>12|NA|TRBV29-1|TRBJ2-5|NA
TGCAGCGTTGCTACAAACCAAGAGACCCAGTACTTC
CSVATNQETQYF
>16|NA|TRBV27|TRBJ1-4|few
TGTGCCAGCAGCCCCACCCGACAGGCCGTGAGAGTAGAACTGTTTTTT
CASSPTRQAVRVELFF
>12|NA|TRBV29-1|TRBJ2-3|NA
TGCAGCGCGTACCGAGGCACAGATACGCAGTATTTT
CSAYRGTDTQYF
>15|NA|TRBV7-3|TRBJ1-1|few
TGTGCCAGCCTCCCTGGACCCGAGATGAACACTGAAGCTTTCTTT
CASLPGPEMNTEAFF
>14|TRBD1|TRBV20-1|TRBJ1-2|few
TGCAGTGCTAGCGCACAGGGGGATCAATATGGCTACACCTTC
CSASAQGDQYGYTF
>15|NA|TRBV19|TRBJ2-2|NA
TGTGCCAGTACCCTAGGCAGAGCGAACACCGGGGAGCTGTTTTTT
CASTLGRANTGELFF
>16|NA|TRBV4-3|TRBJ2-7|NA
TGCGCCAGCAGCCAAGATTTACGGGGGATCTCCTACGAGCAGTACTTC
CASSQDLRGISYEQYF
>11|NA|TRBV12-3/TRBV12-4|TRBJ2-3|NA
TGTGCCAGCAGTTTGGGGACTACGCAGTATTTT
CASSLGTTQYF
>17|TRBD1|TRBV28|TRBJ2-3|many
TGTGCCAGCAGTTTATCGGAGGACAGGGTTTCCACAGATACGCAGTATTTT
CASSLSEDRVSTDTQYF
>12|NA|TRBV28|TRBJ1-1|NA
TGTGCCAGCAGTATAAGGGAGACTGAAGCTTTCTTT
CASSIRETEAFF
>14|NA|TRBV15|TRBJ2-7|many
TGTGCCACCAGCAGACCTACAGGAGCCTACGAGCAGTACTTC
CATSRPTGAYEQYF
>15|NA|TRBV7-8|TRBJ2-3|NA
TGTGCCAGCAGCTTAGTGCTAGGTGATACAGATACGCAGTATTTT
CASSLVLGDTDTQYF
>17|NA|TRBV3-1|TRBJ2-4|NA
TGTGCCAGCAGCCAAGCTTCAGGGATCGGTGCCAAAAACATTCAGTACTTC
CASSQASGIGAKNIQYF
>13|NA|TRBV10-1|TRBJ2-7|NA
TGCGCCAGCAGTGAGTCCGCGCGTGGCGAGCAGTACTTC
CASSESARGEQYF
>19|TRBD2|TRBV7-2|TRBJ2-7|few
TGTGCCAGCAGCCCCCTTCGGGTGGGACTAGCGGGATTCGCCTACGAGCAGTACTTC
CASSPLRVGLAGFAYEQYF
>14|NA|TRBV4-1|TRBJ2-5|few
TGCGCCAGCAGCCAAGACGGGAGCGACTACCCCGCTTACTTC
CASSQDGSDYPAYF
>20|NA|TRBV21-1|TRBJ2-7|NA
TGTGCCAGCAGCAAAGCGGGATCAGGGAGAGGAAGCGGTCACCGGGTCGAGCAGTACTTC
CASSKAGSGRGSGHRVEQYF
>18|NA|TRBV5-5|TRBJ1-4|many
TGTGCCAGCAGCTTGGCTACCCATCGAGGGAGAACTAATGAAAAACTGTTTTTT
CASSLATHRGRTNEKLFF
>15|NA|TRBV4-3|TRBJ2-1|many
TGCGCCAGCAGCCAAGATGTGGGGCGAGGAGATGAGCAGTTCTTC
CASSQDVGRGDEQFF
>16|NA|TRBV4-2|TRBJ2-1|NA
TGTGCCAGCAGCCCCCTCCAGAGAGCAAGGGACAATGAGCAGTTCTTC
CASSPLQRARDNEQFF
>13|NA|TRBV7-9|TRBJ1-2|NA
TGTGCCCGCAGCCCGGACAGTGGCTATGGCTACACCTTC
CARSPDSGYGYTF
>15|TRBD1|TRBV20-1|TRBJ1-5|few
TGCAGTGCTAGTATAATCCAACAGGGGAATCAGCCCCAGCATTTT
CSASIIQQGNQPQHF
>15|TRBD1|TRBV5-6|TRBJ2-1|few
TGTGCCAGCAGCTTCCAGGGGGCGCCGTTCAATGAGCAGTTCTTC
CASSFQGAPFNEQFF
>15|TRBD2|TRBV14|TRBJ2-2|NA
TGTGCCAGCAGCCGGACTAGCGGGAGGACCGGGGAGCTGTTTTTT
CASSRTSGRTGELFF
>16|NA|TRBV5-1|TRBJ2-6|few
TGCGCCAGCAGCCCCACAACGGAGGCTGGGGCCAACGTCCTGACTTTC
CASSPTTEAGANVLTF
>13|NA|TRBV2|TRBJ2-3|NA
TGTGCCAGTAGTTCCCTGCGGGCAGATACGCAGTATTTT
CASSSLRADTQYF
>15|NA|TRBV4-3|TRBJ2-3|NA
TGCGCCAGCAGCCAAGATCAGGTCCGGACAGATACGCAGTATTTT
CASSQDQVRTDTQYF
>18|NA|TRBV7-2|TRBJ2-3|NA
TGTGCCAGCAGCTTAGAAGGATGGGGGTCCCAGGGAAAGAATACGCAGTATTTT
CASSLEGWGSQGKNTQYF
>16|TRBD2|TRBV11-2|TRBJ2-1|NA
TGTGCCAGCAGCTCATGGGGCGGGAGCTCCTACAATGAGCAGTTCTTC
CASSSWGGSSYNEQFF